This TCR beta chain came from a study of blood T cells in healthy people across ages (dated by TCRdb to between 2014 and 2016). As for the study more broadly: In model experiments, template switching captured roughly one uniquely barcoded TCR beta cDNA molecule for every two T cells. To avoid experimental bias, donors of different ages were spread randomly across the sequencing lanes. The donors were divided into four age groups: young (average around 16 years), middle-aged (approximately 42), aged (around 67) and long-lived (82). The study measured age-related changes in TCR beta repertoire diversity using deep sequencing normalized with unique cDNA molecular identifiers. The study analyzed two additional independent replicas of 1 million unique cDNA reads from the same blood draw for two donors, one aged 18 to 29 and one aged 80 or older. The investigation overall reported the following: As age increased, observed TCR beta diversity per million T cells dropped in a roughly linear way, and a significant reduction was already evident by age 40. Because profiling used bulk unsorted PBMCs, naive and antigen-experienced compartments could not be compared conclusively. The CMV infection status of donors was not known, potentially confounding age-related changes in expanded clonotypes. Estimates of total diversity based on one million sequenced T cells were regarded as lower bounds and as underestimates. There was a strong correlation between observed TCR beta diversity and the percentage of naive T cells measured by flow cytometry. Compared with the aged group, the long-lived group had more naive CD4+ T cells, fewer expanded clones and increased TCR diversity, suggesting age selection.

Library prep was done by 5' RACE. The sequencer was an Illumina HiSeq 2500. A second PCR of roughly 7 to 11 cycles was performed with a sample-barcoded 5' primer and a J-beta primer mix. Each TCR beta cDNA molecule received a unique molecular identifier from a template-switch 5' adaptor carrying 12 random nucleotides. At least 3 million CDR3-containing paired-end reads were obtained from each sample. The Mint cDNA synthesis kit, primed by a TRBC-specific oligonucleotide, was used to synthesize first-strand cDNA from all RNA. Following uracil-DNA glycosylase treatment, all cDNA underwent a first 18-cycle PCR with the universal primers M1SS and BC2_uni_R. As for how the authors treated the data: For normalization, 1 million high-quality reads were randomly selected from each sample, with every read carrying a distinct molecular identifier. Reads with shared molecular identifiers were discarded instead of being binned into consensus sequences. CDR3 identification, clonotype clustering and error correction used MiTCR with a Q25 quality threshold and the strictest error-elimination algorithm. A nonparametric unseen species model with Euler transformation was used to estimate lower-bound total TCR beta diversity. TCRdb cleaned the public reads at Q25 with fastp, built clones with MiXCR and kept in-frame beta chains. Every entry covers one CDR3 protein and lists the most common genes and DNA from its rows. These V and J calls derive from TCRdb rather than the authors' analysis. The sample contains around 1,600,000 distinct CDR3 sequences, less than 45% of them found a single time. Under 5% of the sample comes from the top ten.

The approximately 40 donors, aged 6 to 90 years, were systemically healthy Caucasian individuals from Russia. Approximately 9 milliliters of peripheral blood were collected from each donor into EDTA-treated Vacutainer tubes. Ficoll-Paque density-gradient centrifugation was used to isolate PBMCs, with at least 7 million per sample. Trizol reagent was used to extract total RNA from the PBMCs, yielding at least 6 micrograms per sample. For every donor, flow cytometry on a PBMC aliquot measured the percentage of naive CD45RAhigh/CD27high T cells. Reading from cysteine to phenylalanine, the CDR3 counts 16 amino acids. This entry keeps only the CDR3 DNA: 48 bases, framed from base 1. V is trimmed back by 2 bases and J by 8 bases, and the junction contains 13 bases that no gene match accounts for. Per the germline V gene, MDHEN is the CDR1 and SYDVKM is the CDR2. Remarks on this clonotype: Its recognized antigen is unknown. The input lacks base qualities; no much larger clone sits a single base away.

This clonotype was obtained from a woman aged 18-29 years in good health. Rearrangement joined TRBV28 to TRBJ1-2, with 8 bases in between that match TRBD1. Sequencing input: blood. The sequence in DNA is TGTGCCAGCAGTTTAAGCACTCAGGGGGCATCTTCCGGCTACACCTTC. This is translated as CASSLSTQGASSGYTF.